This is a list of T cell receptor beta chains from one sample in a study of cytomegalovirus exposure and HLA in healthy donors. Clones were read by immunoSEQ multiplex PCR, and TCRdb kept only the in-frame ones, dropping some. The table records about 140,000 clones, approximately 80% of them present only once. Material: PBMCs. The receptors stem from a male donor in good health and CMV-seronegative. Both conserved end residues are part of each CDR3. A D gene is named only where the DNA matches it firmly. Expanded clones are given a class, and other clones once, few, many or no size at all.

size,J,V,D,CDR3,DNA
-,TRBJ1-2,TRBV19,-,CATRGPLANYGYTF,TGTGCCACCCGAGGCCCTCTCGCTAACTATGGCTACACCTTC
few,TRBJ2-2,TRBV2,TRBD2,CASSVGRAFTGELFF,TGTGCCAGCAGTGTCGGGAGGGCCTTCACCGGGGAGCTGTTTTTT
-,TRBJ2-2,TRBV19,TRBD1,CASSIRQGAPGELFF,TGTGCCAGTAGTATTCGACAGGGGGCTCCCGGGGAGCTGTTTTTT
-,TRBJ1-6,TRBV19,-,CASRVSYNSPLHF,TGTGCCAGCCGTGTCTCCTATAATTCACCCCTCCACTTT
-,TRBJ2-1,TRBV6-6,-,CASREQGINEQFF,TGTGCCAGCAGGGAACAGGGAATCAATGAGCAGTTCTTC
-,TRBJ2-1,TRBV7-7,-,CASSSYARGEQFF,TGTGCTAGCAGTTCTTATGCCCGAGGAGAGCAGTTCTTC
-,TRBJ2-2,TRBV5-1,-,CASSLGPTMNTGELFF,TGCGCCAGCAGCTTGGGGCCGACAATGAACACCGGGGAGCTGTTTTTT
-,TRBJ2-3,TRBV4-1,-,CASSQDGVRPEGRQPSDTQYF,TGCGCCAGCAGCCAAGATGGGGTTCGGCCGGAGGGGCGACAGCCCTCAGATACGCAGTATTTT
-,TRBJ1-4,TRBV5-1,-,CASSTGTSPNEKLFF,TGCGCCAGCAGCACCGGGACAAGCCCTAATGAAAAACTGTTTTTT
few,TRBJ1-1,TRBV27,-,CASSFGGTLRTEAFF,TGTGCCAGCAGTTTTGGGGGGACGCTGAGAACTGAAGCTTTCTTT
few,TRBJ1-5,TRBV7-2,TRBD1,CASSLYRDSLTRNQPQHF,TGTGCCAGCAGCTTGTACCGGGACAGCTTAACTCGCAATCAGCCCCAGCATTTT
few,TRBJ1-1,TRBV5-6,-,CASSWREGEAFF,TGTGCCAGCAGCTGGAGAGAGGGAGAAGCTTTCTTT
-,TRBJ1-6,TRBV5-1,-,CASSLQETNSPLHF,TGCGCCAGCAGCTTACAGGAGACCAATTCACCCCTCCACTTT
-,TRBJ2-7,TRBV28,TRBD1,CASSYDGQGYEQYF,TGTGCCAGCAGTTATGATGGACAGGGCTACGAGCAGTACTTC
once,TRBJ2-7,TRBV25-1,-,CASSDTSSSYEQYF,TGTGCCAGCAGTGACACTAGCAGCTCCTACGAGCAGTACTTC
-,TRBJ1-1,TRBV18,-,CASSPQAGANTEAFF,TGTGCCAGCTCACCACAGGCGGGGGCGAACACTGAAGCTTTCTTT
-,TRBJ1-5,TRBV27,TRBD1,CASRRDRFNQPQHF,TGTGCCAGCAGGCGGGACAGGTTCAATCAGCCCCAGCATTTT
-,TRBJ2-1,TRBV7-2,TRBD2,CASSLWGGGAYNEQFF,TGTGCCAGCAGCTTATGGGGCGGGGGAGCTTACAATGAGCAGTTCTTC
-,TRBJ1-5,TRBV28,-,CASSFLSSNQPQHF,TGTGCCAGCAGTTTCCTCAGTAGCAATCAGCCCCAGCATTTT
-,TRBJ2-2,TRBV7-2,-,CASSWRQPNTGELFF,TGTGCCAGCAGCTGGAGGCAGCCGAACACCGGGGAGCTGTTTTTT
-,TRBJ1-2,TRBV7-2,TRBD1,CASSLAGTGTYGYTF,TGTGCCAGCAGCTTGGCCGGGACAGGGACCTATGGCTACACCTTC
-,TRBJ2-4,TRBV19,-,CASKAKVADKNIQYF,TGTGCCAGTAAGGCGAAGGTGGCGGACAAAAACATTCAGTACTTC
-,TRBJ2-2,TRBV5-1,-,CASSLVPTGELFF,TGCGCCAGCAGCTTGGTCCCGACCGGGGAGCTGTTTTTT
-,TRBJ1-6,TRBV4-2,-,CASSPAGTRTSPLHF,TGTGCCAGCAGCCCGGCCGGGACAAGAACTTCACCCCTCCACTTT
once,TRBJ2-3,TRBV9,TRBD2,CASSVDPLAGGFADTQYF,TGTGCCAGCAGCGTAGACCCACTAGCGGGGGGGTTCGCAGATACGCAGTATTTT
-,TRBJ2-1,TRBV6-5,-,CASSYGRGPYNEQFF,TGTGCCAGCAGTTATGGTCGGGGTCCCTACAATGAGCAGTTCTTC
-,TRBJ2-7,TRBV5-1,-,CASSPRDFGFDEQYF,TGCGCCAGCAGCCCCCGGGACTTCGGGTTTGACGAGCAGTACTTC
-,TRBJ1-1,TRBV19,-,CASTSTGQGDTEAFF,TGTGCCAGTACCTCGACAGGCCAAGGGGACACTGAAGCTTTCTTT
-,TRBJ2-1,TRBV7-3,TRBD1,CASSAGTGIPYNEQFF,TGTGCCAGCAGCGCCGGGACAGGGATCCCCTACAATGAGCAGTTCTTC
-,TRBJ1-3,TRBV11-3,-,CASSQGQGNTIYF,TGTGCCAGCAGCCAGGGGCAAGGAAACACCATATATTTT
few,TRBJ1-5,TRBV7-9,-,CASSLESGAGQPQHF,TGTGCCAGCAGCTTAGAGAGTGGGGCCGGGCAGCCCCAGCATTTT
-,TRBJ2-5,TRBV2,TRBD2,CASSVEAGSWQETQYF,TGTGCCAGCAGTGTAGAAGCGGGGTCGTGGCAAGAGACCCAGTACTTC
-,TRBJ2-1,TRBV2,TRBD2,CASSRTSGGANEQFF,TGTGCCAGCAGTAGGACTAGCGGGGGAGCCAATGAGCAGTTCTTC
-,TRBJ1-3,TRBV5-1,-,CASSLAGYHSGNTIYF,TGCGCCAGCAGCTTGGCAGGGTACCACTCTGGAAACACCATATATTTT
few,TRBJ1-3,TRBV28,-,CASSLSVDAEVTEYF,TGTGCCAGCAGTTTATCCGTGGATGCGGAGGTCACCGAATATTTT
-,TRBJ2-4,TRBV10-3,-,CAISDKAKNIQYF,TGTGCCATCAGTGACAAAGCCAAAAACATTCAGTACTTC
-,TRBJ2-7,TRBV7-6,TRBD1,CASSLGTGESYEQYF,TGTGCCAGCAGCCTCGGGACAGGAGAGTCCTACGAGCAGTACTTC
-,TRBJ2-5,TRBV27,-,CASSFQARQETQYF,TGTGCCAGCAGTTTTCAGGCCCGCCAAGAGACCCAGTACTTC
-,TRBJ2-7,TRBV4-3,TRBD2,CASSQGTSGGYEQYF,TGCGCCAGCAGCCAGGGGACTAGCGGGGGGTACGAGCAGTACTTC
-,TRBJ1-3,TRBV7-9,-,CASSLDTGRGGNTIYF,TGTGCCAGCAGCTTAGATACCGGGCGCGGGGGAAACACCATATATTTT
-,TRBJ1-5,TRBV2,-,CASSGGQGPSQPQHF,TGTGCCAGCAGTGGCGGCCAGGGGCCTAGTCAGCCCCAGCATTTT
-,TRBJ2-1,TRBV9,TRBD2,CASSEVGTSGRNEQFF,TGTGCCAGCAGCGAAGTCGGGACTAGCGGGAGGAATGAGCAGTTCTTC
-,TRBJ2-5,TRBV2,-,CASLRAGQETQYF,TGTGCCAGCCTTCGGGCAGGGCAAGAGACCCAGTACTTC
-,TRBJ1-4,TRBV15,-,CATSWGEGEGKLFF,TGTGCCACCAGCTGGGGGGAAGGAGAAGGAAAACTGTTTTTT
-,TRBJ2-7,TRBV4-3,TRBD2,CASSQETSGRVGQYF,TGCGCCAGCAGCCAAGAGACTAGCGGGAGGGTGGGGCAGTACTTC